The clone carrying this T cell receptor beta chain was detected many times. What it recognizes is unknown. The sample comes from a study of response to subunit inactivated influenza vaccine. The CDR3 is 17 amino acids. V was clipped by 4 bases and J by 5 bases; unmatched bases: 9. CDR1 is SGHRS, CDR2 YFSETQ, per germline. A single record per CDR3 protein comes from TCRdb applying MiXCR to the RT-PCR reads. The sample yields hundreds of thousands of distinct CDR3 sequences, 12% to 15% seen once. Study-wide findings and caveats: A suggestion made by the authors is that each seasonal influenza vaccination recruits few new T cells.

The source is a man aged 50 to 60 who received an inactivated influenza vaccine. The starting material was PBMCs from blood, obtained less than 15 days before vaccination. This rearrangement joins TRBV5-1 to TRBJ2-1, with 13 bases aligning to TRBD2. The DNA for the CDR3 is TGCGCCAGCAGCCGAGGGACTAGCGGGATGTATAACAATGAGCAGTTCTTC. Amino acid sequence: CASSRGTSGMYNNEQFF.